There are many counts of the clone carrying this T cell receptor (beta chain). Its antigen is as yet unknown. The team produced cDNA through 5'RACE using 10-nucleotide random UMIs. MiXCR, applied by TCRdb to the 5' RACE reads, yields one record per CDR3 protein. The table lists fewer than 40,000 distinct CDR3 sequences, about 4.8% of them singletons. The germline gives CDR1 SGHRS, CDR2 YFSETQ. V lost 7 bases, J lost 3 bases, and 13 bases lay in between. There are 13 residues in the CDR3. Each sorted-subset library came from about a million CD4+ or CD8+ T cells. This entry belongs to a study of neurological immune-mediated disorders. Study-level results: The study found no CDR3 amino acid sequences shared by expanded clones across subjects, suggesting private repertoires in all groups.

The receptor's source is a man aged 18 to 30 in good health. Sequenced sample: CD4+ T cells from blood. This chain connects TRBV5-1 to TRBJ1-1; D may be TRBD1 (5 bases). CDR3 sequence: CASAGTVYTEAFF. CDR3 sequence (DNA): TGCGCCAGCGCCGGGACGGTATACACTGAAGCTTTCTTT.